A selection of T cell receptor beta chains follows, all from one sample in a study of vaccination and CD4 T cells after COVID-19. Their target antigens are unknown. Each CDR3 protein gets one entry after TCRdb re-called the PCR reads with MiXCR. The sample holds 8,100 or so distinct CDR3 sequences, around 53% seen once. The material sequenced was CD4+ T cells from blood, cultured in vitro. Receptors were obtained from a human donor in good health. Both conserved end residues are part of each CDR3. A D gene is named only where the DNA matches it firmly. The size field is filled for only some rows; it gives once, few, many or a size class.

V gene: TRBV6-2/TRBV6-3; J gene: TRBJ1-2; CDR3 length: 12; clone size: once; D gene: -; CDR3 protein: CASSNSWYGYTF; CDR3 DNA: TGTGCCAGCAGTAACAGCTGGTATGGCTACACCTTC
V gene: TRBV20-1; J gene: TRBJ2-3; CDR3 length: 15; clone size: -; D gene: TRBD2; CDR3 protein: CSANPASGRRDTQYF; CDR3 DNA: TGCAGTGCTAACCCAGCGAGCGGGAGGCGGGATACGCAGTATTTT
V gene: TRBV10-1; J gene: TRBJ1-2; CDR3 length: 13; clone size: -; D gene: -; CDR3 protein: CASSESGGFGYTF; CDR3 DNA: TGCGCCAGCAGTGAAAGTGGGGGGTTTGGCTACACCTTC
V gene: TRBV6-1; J gene: TRBJ1-3; CDR3 length: 14; clone size: -; D gene: -; CDR3 protein: CASTRDFSGNTIYF; CDR3 DNA: TGTGCCAGCACTCGCGATTTCTCTGGAAACACCATATATTTT
V gene: TRBV7-2; J gene: TRBJ1-6; CDR3 length: 18; clone size: -; D gene: TRBD1; CDR3 protein: CASSLALGGQSYNSPLHF; CDR3 DNA: TGTGCCAGCAGCTTAGCGCTAGGGGGCCAATCCTATAATTCACCCCTCCACTTT
V gene: TRBV28; J gene: TRBJ2-3; CDR3 length: 15; clone size: -; D gene: TRBD1; CDR3 protein: CASSAGTGETDTQYF; CDR3 DNA: TGTGCCAGCAGCGCCGGGACAGGGGAGACAGATACGCAGTATTTT
V gene: TRBV15; J gene: TRBJ1-5; CDR3 length: 15; clone size: -; D gene: TRBD1; CDR3 protein: CATSRKRTGPQPQHF; CDR3 DNA: TGTGCCACCAGCAGGAAGAGGACAGGGCCTCAGCCCCAGCATTTT
V gene: TRBV6-5; J gene: TRBJ1-2; CDR3 length: 16; clone size: few; D gene: TRBD1; CDR3 protein: CASSSKGQGRLYGYTF; CDR3 DNA: TGTGCCAGCAGTTCTAAGGGACAGGGGCGCCTCTATGGCTACACCTTC
V gene: TRBV20-1; J gene: TRBJ1-2; CDR3 length: 9; clone size: -; D gene: -; CDR3 protein: CSQVEGWAF; CDR3 DNA: TGCAGTCAAGTTGAAGGGTGGGCCTTC
V gene: TRBV20-1; J gene: TRBJ1-2; CDR3 length: 14; clone size: -; D gene: TRBD1; CDR3 protein: CSASPGQGAGGYTF; CDR3 DNA: TGCAGTGCTAGCCCGGGACAGGGGGCGGGCGGCTACACCTTC
V gene: TRBV2; J gene: TRBJ1-5; CDR3 length: 14; clone size: few; D gene: -; CDR3 protein: CASSDIGSTQPQHF; CDR3 DNA: TGTGCCAGCAGTGACATCGGATCCACTCAGCCCCAGCATTTT
V gene: TRBV28; J gene: TRBJ2-1; CDR3 length: 12; clone size: few; D gene: TRBD1; CDR3 protein: CASSHSDREQFF; CDR3 DNA: TGTGCCAGCAGTCATTCGGACAGGGAGCAGTTCTTC
V gene: TRBV7-8; J gene: TRBJ2-7; CDR3 length: 16; clone size: -; D gene: -; CDR3 protein: CASSPRRGRDMTEQYF; CDR3 DNA: TGTGCCAGCAGCCCGAGGCGGGGGCGGGACATGACCGAGCAGTACTTC
V gene: TRBV12-5; J gene: TRBJ1-2; CDR3 length: 14; clone size: -; D gene: -; CDR3 protein: CASGLVRSFYGYTF; CDR3 DNA: TGTGCTAGTGGTTTGGTACGGTCCTTCTATGGCTACACCTTC
V gene: TRBV12-3/TRBV12-4; J gene: TRBJ1-1; CDR3 length: 14; clone size: -; D gene: -; CDR3 protein: CASRHKGWNTEAFF; CDR3 DNA: TGTGCCAGCAGACATAAAGGGTGGAACACTGAAGCTTTCTTT
V gene: TRBV27; J gene: TRBJ1-1; CDR3 length: 13; clone size: few; D gene: -; CDR3 protein: CASSWAGNTEAFF; CDR3 DNA: TGTGCCAGCAGTTGGGCAGGGAACACTGAAGCTTTCTTT
V gene: TRBV6-2/TRBV6-3; J gene: TRBJ1-5; CDR3 length: 19; clone size: -; D gene: TRBD1; CDR3 protein: CASSYQTNAGGTWNQPQHF; CDR3 DNA: TGTGCCAGCAGTTACCAAACAAACGCAGGGGGAACGTGGAATCAGCCCCAGCATTTT
V gene: TRBV2; J gene: TRBJ1-2; CDR3 length: 14; clone size: once; D gene: TRBD1; CDR3 protein: CASKVTGESAGYTF; CDR3 DNA: TGTGCCAGCAAGGTAACAGGGGAGTCTGCTGGCTACACCTTC
V gene: TRBV2; J gene: TRBJ1-6; CDR3 length: 15; clone size: -; D gene: TRBD1; CDR3 protein: CASSEDRGFNSPLHF; CDR3 DNA: TGTGCCAGCAGTGAAGACAGGGGATTCAATTCACCCCTCCACTTT
V gene: TRBV6-1; J gene: TRBJ2-7; CDR3 length: 15; clone size: -; D gene: -; CDR3 protein: CASSRGAYKGDEQYF; CDR3 DNA: TGTGCCAGCAGCCGGGGAGCCTATAAGGGAGACGAGCAGTACTTC